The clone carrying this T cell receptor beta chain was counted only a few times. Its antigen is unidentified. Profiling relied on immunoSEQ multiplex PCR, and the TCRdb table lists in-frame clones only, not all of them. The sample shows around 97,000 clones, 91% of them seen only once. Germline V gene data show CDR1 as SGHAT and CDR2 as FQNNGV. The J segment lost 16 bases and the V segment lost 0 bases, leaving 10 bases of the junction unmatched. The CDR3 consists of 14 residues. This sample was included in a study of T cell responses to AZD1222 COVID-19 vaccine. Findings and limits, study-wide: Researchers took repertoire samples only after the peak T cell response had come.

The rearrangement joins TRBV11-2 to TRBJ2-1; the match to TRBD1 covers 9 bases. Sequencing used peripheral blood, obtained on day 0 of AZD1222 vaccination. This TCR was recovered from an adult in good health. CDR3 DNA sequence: TGTGCCAGCAGCTTAGATCACGTTGGGACAGGGTTATTCTTC. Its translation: CASSLDHVGTGLFF. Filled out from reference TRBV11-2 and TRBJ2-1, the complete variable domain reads EAGVAQSPRYKIIEKRQSVAFWCNPISGHATLYWYQQILGQGPKLLIQFQNNGVVDDSQLPKDRFSAERLKGVDSTLKIQPAKLEDSAVYLCASSLDHVGTGLFFGPGTRLTVL.